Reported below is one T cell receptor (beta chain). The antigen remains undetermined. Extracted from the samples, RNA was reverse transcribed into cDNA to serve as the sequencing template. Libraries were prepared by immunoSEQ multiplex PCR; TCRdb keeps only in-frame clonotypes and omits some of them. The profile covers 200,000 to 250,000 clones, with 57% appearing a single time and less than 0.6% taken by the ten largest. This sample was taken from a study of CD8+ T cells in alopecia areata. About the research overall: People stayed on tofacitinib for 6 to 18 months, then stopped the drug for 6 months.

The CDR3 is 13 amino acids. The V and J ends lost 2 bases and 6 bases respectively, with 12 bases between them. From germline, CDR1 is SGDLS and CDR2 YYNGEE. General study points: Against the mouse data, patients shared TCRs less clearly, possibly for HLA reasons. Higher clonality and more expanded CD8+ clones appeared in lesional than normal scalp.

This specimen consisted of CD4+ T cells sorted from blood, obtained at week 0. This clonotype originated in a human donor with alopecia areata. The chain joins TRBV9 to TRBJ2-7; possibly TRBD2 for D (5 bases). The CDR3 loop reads CASSVGLDVEQYF. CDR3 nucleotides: TGTGCCAGCAGCGTTGGACTGGACGTCGAGCAGTACTTC.